The 17 T cell receptor beta chains presented below share a single source sample, sequenced in a study of vaccination and CD4 T cells after COVID-19. The antigens for these receptors are not known. Treatment here: approximately 10-day PBMC culture with coronavirus spike peptide pools or control peptides (ViraFEST assay). During the years 2011-2018, before the COVID-19 pandemic, the unexposed donor's CD4+ T cells were collected. Oncomine TCR Beta short-read sequencing was applied to DNA from cultured CD4+ T cells. Each CDR3 protein is one row after TCRdb ran MiXCR on the PCR reads. The table lists some 8,900 distinct CDR3 sequences, around 45% of them singletons. Sequencing was performed on CD4+ T cells from blood, cultured in vitro. The receptor set was obtained from a human donor in good health.

This clonotype came up a few times. V usage is TRBV20-1 and J usage is TRBJ2-6; tentatively, D is TRBD1 (5 bases). V lost 6 bases to trimming and J lost 2 bases, with 14 bases between them. CDR1 DFQATT and CDR2 SNEGSKA come from the germline V gene (reference sequence). There are 15 residues in the CDR3. CDR3 nucleotide sequence: TGCAGTGCCCCGGTGGCAGGGACTGGGGCCAACGTCCTGACTTTC. Its translation: CSAPVAGTGANVLTF.

The chain uses TRBV24-1 and TRBJ2-5, with no clear D. V was shortened by 6 bases and J by 2 bases, with 9 bases between the two germline ends. This CDR3 is built from 13 residues. Germline-derived CDR1 and CDR2 are KGHDR and SFDVKD. The DNA for the CDR3 is TGTGCCACCAGTCGTAGATCTCAAGAGACCCAGTACTTC. Translating gives CATSRRSQETQYF.

This clonotype was detected a few times. This chain connects TRBV7-8 to TRBJ1-2, with 7 positions matching TRBD1. The junction had 8 bases not matched to a gene; V was cut back by 2 bases and J by 8 bases. The V gene's germline CDR1 is SGHVS and CDR2 FQNEAQ. The length of the CDR3 is 14 residues. CDR3 amino acids: CASSLKDRIGGYTF. The CDR3 DNA reads TGTGCCAGCAGCTTAAAGGACAGGATAGGAGGCTACACCTTC.

The CDR3 reads CASSYRGNIGETQYF. As DNA, the CDR3 is TGTGCCAGCAGCTACAGGGGAAATATAGGAGAGACCCAGTACTTC. The chain carries TRBV7-2 and TRBJ2-5, with 7 bases identical to TRBD1. Germline V gene sequence: CDR1 SGHTA, CDR2 FQGNSA. Losses at the gene ends were 4 bases for V and 4 bases for J; bases not matched to a gene: 9. The length of the CDR3 is 15 residues.

About this clonotype: A read error may produce the germline difference seen at one junction end. The chain carries TRBV7-9 and TRBJ2-7; the match to TRBD2 covers 9 bases. The germline CDR1 and CDR2 sequences are SEHNR and FQNEAQ (reference sequence). This CDR3 spans 14 amino acids. CDR3 region: CASSLAGRGDEQYF. In DNA, the CDR3 is TGTGCCAGCAGCCTAGCGGGAAGAGGCGACGAGCAGTACTTC.

The rearrangement uses TRBV27 and TRBJ2-4; 10 bases fit TRBD2. V lost 8 bases, J lost 1 base, and 11 bases stayed unmatched. CDR1 and CDR2 (germline): MNHEY, SMNVEV (reference sequence). The CDR3 has 17 residues. CDR3 loop: CASGPSGGASAKNIQYF. CDR3 nucleotides: TGTGCCAGCGGGCCTAGCGGGGGCGCTTCTGCCAAAAACATTCAGTACTTC.

The chain combines TRBV20-1 with TRBJ2-7; a weak D match, TRBD1 (6 bases). Germline lookup yields CDR1 DFQATT and CDR2 SNEGSKA (reference sequence). This CDR3 is built from 14 residues. Deletions cut 6 bases from V and 2 bases from J, with 17 bases between. For the CDR3, the DNA is TGCAGTGCAGCACGGACAGCTTGGGCCTACGAGCAGTACTTC. Its translation is CSAARTAWAYEQYF.

This chain links TRBV11-2 with TRBJ2-7; maybe TRBD2 (6 bases). Per the germline V gene, CDR1 is SGHAT and CDR2 is FQNNGV. V dropped 5 bases and J dropped 3 bases, with 14 bases sitting between them. The CDR3 is 14 residues long. DNA of the CDR3: TGTGCCAGCAGCCCCGAGCGACTAGTCTACGAGCAGTACTTC. It specifies CASSPERLVYEQYF.

J is TRBJ2-2 and V is TRBV7-2; D unclear. Deletions cut 3 bases from V and 0 bases from J, with 14 bases between. CDR3 length: 17 residues. CDR1 is SGHTA, CDR2 FQGNSA, per germline. The chain's CDR3 is CASSFITSLTNTGELFF. The CDR3 nucleotides are TGTGCCAGCAGCTTCATAACCAGCCTAACGAACACCGGGGAGCTGTTTTTT.

The rearrangement uses TRBV18 and TRBJ2-7, with 12 bases fitting TRBD2. Germline V gives CDR1 KGHSH, CDR2 LQKENI. V was clipped by 5 bases and J by 9 bases; unmatched bases: 26. This CDR3 spans 20 amino acids. CDR3 sequence (DNA): TGTGCCAGCTCAGAACAGGGGGCTCTACCCCTTCGGACTAGCGGGATACCGCAGTACTTC. Encoded protein: CASSEQGALPLRTSGIPQYF.

The chain links TRBV4-3 to TRBJ2-5; TRBD1 or TRBD2 may be the D gene (5 bases each). CDR3 length: 15 amino acids. CDR1 LGHNA and CDR2 YSLEER come from the germline V gene. Trimming cost V 1 base and J 5 bases, with 14 bases left between them. CDR3 in amino acids: CASSQVGEWGETQYF. CDR3 DNA: TGCGCCAGCAGCCAAGTCGGGGAGTGGGGGGAGACCCAGTACTTC.

This rearrangement joins TRBV5-1 to TRBJ1-2; 7 bases are shared with TRBD1. The CDR3 extends over 12 amino acids. The V segment lost 4 bases and the J segment 9 bases; nucleotides outside the gene matches: 6. Germline assignment: CDR1 SGHRS and CDR2 YFSETQ. DNA for the CDR3: TGCGCCAGCAGCGCCAGACAGGGTAGCTACACCTTC. Translated, it gives CASSARQGSYTF.

The chain combines TRBV29-1 with TRBJ2-7; a weak D match, TRBD2 (5 bases). The germline CDR1 and CDR2 sequences are SQVTM and ANQGSEA. V lost 1 base and J 5 bases, leaving 9 bases between the germline ends. This CDR3 region has 12 residues. CDR3 sequence (DNA): TGCAGCGTTGAAGTCTCGGGAAACGAGCAGTACTTC. Residues: CSVEVSGNEQYF.

The rearrangement links TRBV18 to TRBJ1-1; 8 bases match TRBD1. The CDR3 covers 15 residues. Germline V gives CDR1 KGHSH, CDR2 LQKENI. J lost 1 base, V lost 0 bases, and 1 base had no gene match. The CDR3 is CASSPPGTGNTEAFF. CDR3 DNA: TGTGCCAGCTCACCACCGGGGACAGGGAACACTGAAGCTTTCTTT.

This clonotype was observed a handful of times. This sequence joins TRBV20-1 and TRBJ2-3; 13 bases line up with TRBD2. This CDR3 spans 18 amino acids. Trimming took 0 bases from V and 5 from J; bases not matched to a gene: 11. Germline CDR1 reads DFQATT; CDR2 reads SNEGSKA (reference sequence). The CDR3 spells CSAREGTSGRAFRDTQYF. The CDR3 DNA sequence: TGCAGTGCTAGAGAAGGCACTAGCGGGAGGGCCTTTCGAGATACGCAGTATTTT.

The sample holds one count of this clonotype. This sequence joins TRBV5-1 and TRBJ1-1; the D gene is possibly TRBD1 (6 bases). V shed 0 bases and J shed 1 base, with 10 bases lying between them. This CDR3 contains 15 residues. CDR1 is SGHRS, CDR2 YFSETQ, per germline. This CDR3 reads CASSLGGARNTEAFF. CDR3 nucleotide sequence: TGCGCCAGCAGCTTGGGGGGGGCGAGGAACACTGAAGCTTTCTTT.

There are a few counts of this clonotype. The V call is TRBV19, the J call TRBJ2-5; D possibly uses TRBD1 or TRBD2 (7 bases each). The CDR3 is 15 amino acids. Trimming shortened V by 5 bases and J by 2 bases, and 15 bases separated the two germline ends. The germline gives CDR1 LNHDA, CDR2 SQIVND (reference sequence). CDR3: CASSRGGGRQETQYF. The CDR3 region has the DNA TGTGCCAGTAGTCGGGGAGGGGGCAGACAAGAGACCCAGTACTTC.